This T cell receptor beta chain was sequenced during a study of shared clonotypes between healthy human individuals. Profiling relied on immunoSEQ multiplex PCR, and the TCRdb table lists in-frame clones only, not all of them. The profile shows about 530,000 clones, 60% to 80% of them singletons. The CDR3 has 16 residues. V trimming: 3 bases; J trimming: 4 bases; junction bases outside the gene matches: 9. Germline CDR1 reads SGHRS; CDR2 reads YFSETQ. The rearrangement uses TRBV5-1 and TRBJ2-4; the match to TRBD1 covers 8 bases. The material sequenced was PBMCs. The clonotype originates from a woman aged 40 to 49 in good health. Some clones in this sample may be carry-over from other donors' samples. CDR3 bases: TGCGCCAGCAGCTCCATTCCGGGACAGGTAAAAAACATTCAGTACTTC. Amino acids: CASSSIPGQVKNIQYF.